The 9 T cell receptor beta chains below come from one sample, sequenced in a study of Graves' ophthalmopathy and Graves' hyperthyroidism. RNA transcripts provided the template for amplifying TCR beta CDR3 regions. Amplification began with first-round RT-PCR using HTBI primers, then second-round multiplex PCR was performed. TCRdb re-called the multiplex PCR reads with MiXCR, one entry per CDR3 protein. Found here are hundreds of thousands of distinct CDR3 sequences, roughly an eighth of them singletons; the top ten hold 8% to 10%. What was sequenced was blood. The receptors derive from a woman aged 25 to 39 with Graves' ophthalmopathy.

Ten or more counts support this clonotype. The rearrangement uses TRBV30 and TRBJ1-2; D ambiguous. Germline V gene lookup returns CDR1 GTSNPN and CDR2 SVGIG (reference sequence). CDR3 length: 15 amino acids. The V and J ends lost 0 bases and 4 bases respectively, with 15 bases between them. This chain's CDR3 is CAWSVRGQTIYGYTF. The CDR3, as DNA: TGTGCCTGGAGTGTACGTGGCCAAACTATCTATGGCTACACCTTC.

This clonotype occurred a few times. CDR3 residues: CASSIPGPQIYEQYF. CDR3 nucleotide sequence: TGTGCCAGCAGCATTCCGGGACCTCAAATCTACGAGCAGTACTTC. J is TRBJ2-7 and V is TRBV11-2; D may be TRBD1 or TRBD2 (5 bases each). The germline V gene has CDR1 SGHAT and CDR2 FQNNGV. The CDR3 is 15 amino acids. Trimming took 5 bases from V and 3 from J, leaving 17 bases between them.

This clonotype was seen a few times. A read error may explain this, as a much larger clone is one base away. The CDR3 reads CASSPRRDEQYF. The CDR3 DNA is TGTGCCAGCAGCCCCAGGCGGGACGAGCAGTACTTC. This sequence joins TRBV6-2 or TRBV6-3 and TRBJ2-7; the D gene is possibly TRBD2 (5 bases). From germline, CDR1 is MNHEY and CDR2 SVGEGT. Trimming pared 6 bases from V and 5 bases from J, leaving 11 bases between. The CDR3 consists of 12 residues.

This clonotype was seen ten or more times. The chain is built from TRBV24-1 and TRBJ1-2; 9 nucleotides align to TRBD1. The CDR3 is made up of 13 amino acids. Unmatched junction bases numbered 6, after V lost 9 bases and J lost 5 bases. Per the germline V gene, CDR1 is KGHDR and CDR2 is SFDVKD. CDR3 DNA sequence: TGTGCCACCTCCCCGACAGGGGGTTATGGCTACACCTTC. This sequence encodes CATSPTGGYGYTF.

This clonotype was counted at least ten times. This chain connects TRBV12-3 or TRBV12-4 to TRBJ2-2, with 9 bases matching TRBD1. This CDR3 has 14 residues. The ends lost 6 bases at V and 7 bases at J; junction bases unmatched: 6. Here the CDR3 reads CASSLQGADGELFF. The CDR3 DNA is TGTGCCAGCAGCCTACAGGGGGCGGACGGGGAGCTGTTTTTT.

This clonotype has at least ten counts. The J gene is TRBJ1-2, the V gene TRBV29-1; a weak D match, TRBD1 (5 bases). The V gene lost 2 bases and the J gene lost 6 bases, with 10 bases spanning the gap. CDR3 length: 12 residues. Germline CDR1 SQVTM, CDR2 ANQGSEA. CDR3 nucleotide sequence: TGCAGCGTTGAAACCGGGGCTCATGGCTACACCTTC. It encodes CSVETGAHGYTF.

At least ten counts were recorded for this clonotype. The J gene is TRBJ1-5, the V gene TRBV27; 10 nucleotides align to TRBD1. The germline CDR1 and CDR2 sequences are MNHEY and SMNVEV (reference sequence). The trim removed 6 bases at V and 5 bases at J, leaving 10 bases unmatched. The CDR3 is 16 amino acids. CDR3 in DNA: TGTGCCAGCAGGTTGTTATGGGACAGGGGAGATCAGCCCCAGCATTTT. It is translated as CASRLLWDRGDQPQHF.

This clonotype was detected ten times or more. DNA for the CDR3: TGTGCCAGCAGTAGACAGGGTGATTTAGAAGAGACCCAGTACTTC. Protein sequence: CASSRQGDLEETQYF. The chain links TRBV28 to TRBJ2-5; 7 nucleotides line up with TRBD1. V lost 5 bases to trimming and J lost 3 bases; unmatched junction nucleotides: 9. CDR1 is MDHEN, CDR2 SYDVKM, per germline. This CDR3 has 15 residues.

This clonotype has only a few counts. The chain carries TRBV30 and TRBJ2-7; D is undetermined. Deletions cut 2 bases from V and 2 bases from J, with 7 bases between. Germline V gives CDR1 GTSNPN, CDR2 SVGIG (reference sequence). This CDR3 spans 12 amino acids. DNA of the CDR3: TGTGCCTGGAGTATCTCTCCCTACGAGCAGTACTTC. Its protein is CAWSISPYEQYF.